One T cell receptor (beta chain) is described in this entry. Seattle patients were enrolled during active infection and followed longitudinally. The source of the sample is a study of blood T cell repertoires in COVID-19. Trimming at V came to 7 bases and at J to 1 base, leaving 3 bases not matched to a gene. This CDR3 has 15 amino acids. CDR1 is MNHEY, CDR2 SVGAGI, per germline. Sequenced by immunoSEQ multiplex PCR; TCRdb stores in-frame clones only, minus some. The sample has some 400,000 clones, 87% seen once; the top ten hold 2.3%. This receptor was identified in an older woman with COVID-19, enrolled during active disease. Source material: peripheral blood. This chain uses TRBV6-5 with TRBJ1-5; 11 nucleotides agree with TRBD1. DNA of the CDR3: TGTGCCAGCAAGGACAGGGGGCAAAGCAATCAGCCCCAGCATTTT. It specifies CASKDRGQSNQPQHF.